This record covers a single T cell receptor (beta chain). These data are taken from a study of multiple sclerosis patients with progressive multifocal leukoencephalopathy. The method was immunoSEQ multiplex PCR; TCRdb's version includes in-frame clones alone and lacks a portion of them. The sample comprises about 28,000 clones, more than 70% of which are singletons, and under 1.2% rests with the top ten. The time point denotes: before natalizumab initiation. Germline CDR1 is SGHVS and CDR2 is FQNEAQ. V dropped 1 base and J dropped 4 bases, with 7 bases sitting between them. The length of the CDR3 is 14 residues.

The chain combines TRBV7-8 with TRBJ2-2; unclear D gene. This TCR derives from a human donor with multiple sclerosis. Sequences were obtained from PBMCs. CDR3: CASSLGITTGELFF. DNA for the CDR3: TGTGCCAGCAGCTTAGGGATTACCACCGGGGAGCTGTTTTTT.